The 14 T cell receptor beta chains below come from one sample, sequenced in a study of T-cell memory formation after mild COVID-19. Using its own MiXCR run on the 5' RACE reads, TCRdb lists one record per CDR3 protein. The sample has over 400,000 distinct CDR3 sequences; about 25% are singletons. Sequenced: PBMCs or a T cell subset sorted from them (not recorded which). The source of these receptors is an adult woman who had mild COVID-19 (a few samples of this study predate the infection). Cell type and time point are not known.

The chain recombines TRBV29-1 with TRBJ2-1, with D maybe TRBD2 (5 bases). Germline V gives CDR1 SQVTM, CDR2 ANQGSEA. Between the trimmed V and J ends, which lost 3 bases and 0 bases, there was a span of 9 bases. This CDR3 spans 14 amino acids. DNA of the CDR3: TGCAGCGTTGATGTAGGGAGCTCCTACAATGAGCAGTTCTTC. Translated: CSVDVGSSYNEQFF.

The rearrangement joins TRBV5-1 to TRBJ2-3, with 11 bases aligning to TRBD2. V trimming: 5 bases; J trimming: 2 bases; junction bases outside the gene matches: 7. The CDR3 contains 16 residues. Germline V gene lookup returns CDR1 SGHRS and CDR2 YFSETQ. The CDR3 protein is CASRLTSGSFTDTQYF. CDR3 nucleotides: TGCGCCAGCAGACTAACTAGCGGGAGTTTCACAGATACGCAGTATTTT.

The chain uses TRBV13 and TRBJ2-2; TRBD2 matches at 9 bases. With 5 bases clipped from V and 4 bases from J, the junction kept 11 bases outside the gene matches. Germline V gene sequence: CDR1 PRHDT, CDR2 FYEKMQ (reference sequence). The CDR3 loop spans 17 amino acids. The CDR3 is CASSTSSGSQATGELFF. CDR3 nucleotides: TGTGCCAGCAGCACCAGTAGCGGGAGCCAGGCCACCGGGGAGCTGTTTTTT.

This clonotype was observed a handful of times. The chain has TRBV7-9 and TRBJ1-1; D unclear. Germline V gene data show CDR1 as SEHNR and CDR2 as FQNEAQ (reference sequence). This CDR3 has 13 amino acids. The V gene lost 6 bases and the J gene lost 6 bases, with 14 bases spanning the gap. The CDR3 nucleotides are TGTGCCAGCAGTCGTGGAGGGCCCGCTGAAGCTTTCTTT. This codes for CASSRGGPAEAFF.

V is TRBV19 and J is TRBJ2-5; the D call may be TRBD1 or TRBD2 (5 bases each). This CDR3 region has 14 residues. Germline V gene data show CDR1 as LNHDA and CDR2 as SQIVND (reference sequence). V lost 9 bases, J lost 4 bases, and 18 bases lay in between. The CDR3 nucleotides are TGTGCCAGCGGGGTTCCAGGGTTAGGAGAGACCCAGTACTTC. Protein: CASGVPGLGETQYF.

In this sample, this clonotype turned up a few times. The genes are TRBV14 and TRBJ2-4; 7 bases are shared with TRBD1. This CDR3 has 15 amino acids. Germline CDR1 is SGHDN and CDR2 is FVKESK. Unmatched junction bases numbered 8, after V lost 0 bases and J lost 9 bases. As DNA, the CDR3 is TGTGCCAGCAGCCAAGAAGGGTCAGGGGGTAGCATTCAGTACTTC. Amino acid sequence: CASSQEGSGGSIQYF.

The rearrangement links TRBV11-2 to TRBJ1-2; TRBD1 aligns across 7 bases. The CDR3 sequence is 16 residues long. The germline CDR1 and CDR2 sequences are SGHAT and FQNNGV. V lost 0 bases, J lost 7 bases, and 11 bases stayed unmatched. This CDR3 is CASSLDPGTVEVGYTF. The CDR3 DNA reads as TGTGCCAGCAGCTTAGACCCGGGGACAGTGGAGGTTGGCTACACCTTC.

As DNA, the CDR3 is TGTGCCAGCAGTATTAGACAGGGGGACACTGAAGCTTTCTTT. This codes for CASSIRQGDTEAFF. The chain is built from TRBV12-3 or TRBV12-4 and TRBJ1-1; 9 bases map to TRBD1. This CDR3 comprises 14 residues. Trimming at V came to 5 bases and at J to 3 bases, leaving 4 bases not matched to a gene.

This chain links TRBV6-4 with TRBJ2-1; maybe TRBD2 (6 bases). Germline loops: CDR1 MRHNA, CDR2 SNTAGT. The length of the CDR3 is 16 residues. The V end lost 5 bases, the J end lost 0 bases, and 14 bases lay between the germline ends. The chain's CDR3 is CASSRLAEPSYNEQFF. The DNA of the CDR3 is TGTGCCAGCAGTCGGTTAGCGGAACCCTCCTACAATGAGCAGTTCTTC.

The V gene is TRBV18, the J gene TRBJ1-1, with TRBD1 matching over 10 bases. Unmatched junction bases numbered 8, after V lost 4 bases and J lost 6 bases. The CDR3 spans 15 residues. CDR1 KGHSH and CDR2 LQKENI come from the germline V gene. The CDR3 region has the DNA TGTGCCAGCTCACGCACCGGGACAGGGGAGTCTGAAGCTTTCTTT. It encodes CASSRTGTGESEAFF.

CDR3 region: CASSEPGRNTEAFF. In DNA, the CDR3 is TGTGCCAGCAGTGAACCCGGGAGGAACACTGAAGCTTTCTTT. This sequence joins TRBV25-1 and TRBJ1-1; D ambiguous. Trimming left V 2 bases short and J 1 base short, with 8 bases between. Germline V gives CDR1 MGHDK, CDR2 SYGVNS. This CDR3 region has 14 residues.

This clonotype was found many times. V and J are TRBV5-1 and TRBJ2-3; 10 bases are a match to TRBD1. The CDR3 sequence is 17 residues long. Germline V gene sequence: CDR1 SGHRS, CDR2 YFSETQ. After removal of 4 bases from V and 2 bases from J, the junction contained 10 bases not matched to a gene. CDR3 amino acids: CASSLSRQGAITDTQYF. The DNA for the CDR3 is TGCGCCAGCAGCCTCTCAAGACAGGGGGCGATCACAGATACGCAGTATTTT. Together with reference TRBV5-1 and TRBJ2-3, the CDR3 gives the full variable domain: KAGVTQTPRYLIKTRGQQVTLSCSPISGHRSVSWYQQTPGQGLQFLFEYFSETQRNKGNFPGRFSGRQFSNSRSEMNVSTLELGDSALYLCASSLSRQGAITDTQYFGPGTRLTVL.

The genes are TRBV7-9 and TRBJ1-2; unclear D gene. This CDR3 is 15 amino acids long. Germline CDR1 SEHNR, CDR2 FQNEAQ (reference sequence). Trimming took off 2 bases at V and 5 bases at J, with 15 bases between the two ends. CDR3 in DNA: TGTGCCAGCAGCTTAACGAAATTGGACCCGTATGGCTACACCTTC. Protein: CASSLTKLDPYGYTF. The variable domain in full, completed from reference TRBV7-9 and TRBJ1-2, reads DTGVSQNPRHKITKRGQNVTFRCDPISEHNRLYWYRQTLGQGPEFLTYFQNEAQLEKSRLLSDRFSAERPKGSFSTLEIQRTEQGDSAMYLCASSLTKLDPYGYTFGSGTRLTVV.

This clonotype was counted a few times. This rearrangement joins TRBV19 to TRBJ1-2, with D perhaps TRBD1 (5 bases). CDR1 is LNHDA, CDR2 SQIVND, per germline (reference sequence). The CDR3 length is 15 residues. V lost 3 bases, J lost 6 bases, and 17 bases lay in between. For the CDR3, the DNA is TGTGCCAGTAGTATGTTGACAGCTTCAAGCCATGGCTACACCTTC. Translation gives CASSMLTASSHGYTF.